Below are 28 T cell receptor beta chains sequenced from a single sample in a study of T-cell reconstitution after alpha-beta-depleted transplantation in children. For TCRbeta, the library was prepared with unique molecular identifiers. TCRdb reprocessed the PCR reads with MiXCR, giving one entry per CDR3 protein. The table has roughly 220,000 distinct CDR3 sequences, around 12% seen once. Sequences were derived from PBMCs from the stem cell graft donor, sampled from the stem cell graft. These receptors were taken from a human donor who donated a stem cell graft to a child with acute lymphoblastic leukemia.

Details on this clonotype: A read error may account for a junction end that differs from germline. This chain joins TRBV3-1 and TRBJ2-7; perhaps D is TRBD1 or TRBD2 (5 bases each). Germline-derived CDR1 and CDR2 are LGHDT and YNNKEL (reference sequence). The CDR3 loop spans 17 amino acids. The CDR3 region is CASTQVPSARGSYEQYF. The CDR3 DNA sequence: TGTGCCAGCACCCAAGTACCCTCTGCGAGGGGCTCCTACGAGCAGTACTTC.

There are many counts of this clonotype. The chain combines TRBV7-2 with TRBJ2-1; TRBD2 matches at 7 bases. The V and J ends lost 1 base and 6 bases, in that order; junction bases with no gene match: 9. Germline assignment: CDR1 SGHTA and CDR2 FQGNSA. The CDR3 is made up of 16 amino acids. DNA for the CDR3: TGTGCCAGCAGCTTAGACCTTACGGGGGGAGTCAATGAGCAGTTCTTC. Its protein product is CASSLDLTGGVNEQFF.

This clonotype has ten or more counts. The rearrangement uses TRBV7-9 and TRBJ2-1, with 14 bases aligning to TRBD2. The CDR3 runs 17 residues. V shed 3 bases and J 1 base; nucleotides not matched to a gene: 2. Germline V gene data show CDR1 as SEHNR and CDR2 as FQNEAQ (reference sequence). DNA of the CDR3: TGTGCCAGCAGCTTGGGGACTAGCGGGAGTTCCTACAATGAGCAGTTCTTC. This codes for CASSLGTSGSSYNEQFF.

J is TRBJ1-2 and V is TRBV12-3 or TRBV12-4; D uncertain. V was pared by 1 base and J by 4 bases, with 10 bases between. The CDR3 extends over 14 amino acids. CDR3 in amino acids: CASSLEGRPYGYTF. The CDR3 DNA reads as TGTGCCAGCAGTTTAGAAGGCAGACCCTATGGCTACACCTTC.

This clonotype has a count of ten or more. The genes are TRBV25-1 and TRBJ2-7; D gene uncertain. Germline V gives CDR1 MGHDK, CDR2 SYGVNS. The CDR3 runs to 10 residues. Trimming stripped 7 bases from V and 7 bases from J, with 8 bases between. The CDR3 loop reads CASMHGEQYF. CDR3 coding DNA: TGTGCCAGCATGCATGGGGAGCAGTACTTC.

The chain combines TRBV12-3 or TRBV12-4 with TRBJ1-5; no clear D gene. CDR3 length: 12 amino acids. The V end was cut by 3 bases, the J end by 7 bases, with 7 bases between. CDR3 nucleotide sequence: TGTGCCAGCAGTTTGCAGGCGCAGCCCCAGCATTTT. It translates to CASSLQAQPQHF.

This chain connects TRBV12-3 or TRBV12-4 to TRBJ2-2, with D perhaps TRBD1 (5 bases). The CDR3 is 16 amino acids. With 5 bases removed from V and 3 bases from J, the gap between germline ends came to 16 bases. CDR3 coding DNA: TGTGCCAGCAGTCCTCCATTGACAGCTTACACCGGGGAGCTGTTTTTT. Amino acid sequence: CASSPPLTAYTGELFF.

In this sample, this clonotype turned up many times. This chain's CDR3 is CSVEGAGAYEQYF. DNA of the CDR3: TGCAGCGTTGAAGGCGCCGGGGCCTACGAGCAGTACTTC. The J gene is TRBJ2-7, the V gene TRBV29-1; D may be TRBD2 (5 bases). In germline, CDR1 is SQVTM, CDR2 ANQGSEA. The CDR3 is made up of 13 amino acids. V shed 1 base and J shed 2 bases, with 9 bases lying between them.

This clonotype was observed many times. The genes are TRBV5-1 and TRBJ2-2, with D perhaps TRBD1 (5 bases). Per the germline V gene, CDR1 is SGHRS and CDR2 is YFSETQ. The CDR3 extends over 15 amino acids. With 1 base removed from V and 1 base from J, the gap between germline ends came to 8 bases. CDR3 nucleotides: TGCGCCAGCAGCTTGTCAGGGAAGAACACCGGGGAGCTGTTTTTT. Protein product: CASSLSGKNTGELFF.

Remarks on this clonotype: Possible read error: a much larger clone is one base away. The chain combines TRBV6-2 or TRBV6-3 with TRBJ2-5; D is undetermined. The CDR3 is made up of 14 amino acids. Germline V CDR1 and CDR2: MNHEY, SVGEGT. The CDR3 region is CASSYWRSQETHYF. CDR3 sequence (DNA): TGTGCCAGCAGTTATTGGCGTAGCCAAGAGACCCATTACTTC.

In its sample, this clonotype was seen many times. The genes are TRBV12-3 or TRBV12-4 and TRBJ2-1; maybe TRBD2 (6 bases). This CDR3 has 15 residues. V shed 4 bases and J shed 7 bases, with 17 bases lying between them. The CDR3 DNA reads TGTGCCAGCAGTTCACCGGAGGGCTGGGGAAATGAGCAGTTCTTC. Its translation: CASSSPEGWGNEQFF.

In its sample, this clonotype was seen many times. J is TRBJ1-3 and V is TRBV6-1; D perhaps matches TRBD1 (5 bases). Between the trimmed V and J ends, which lost 8 bases and 4 bases, there was a span of 21 bases. This CDR3 contains 16 residues. CDR1 and CDR2 from the germline V gene are MNHNS and SASEGT. The CDR3: CASSTVGGLGGNTIYF. For the CDR3, the DNA is TGTGCCAGCTCAACAGTCGGGGGTCTAGGAGGAAACACCATATATTTT.

This clonotype was detected ten times or more. The V gene is TRBV7-3, the J gene TRBJ1-1, with TRBD1 identical over 7 bases. CDR1 and CDR2 (germline): SGHTA, FQGTGA. V trimming: 5 bases; J trimming: 7 bases; junction bases outside the gene matches: 13. The CDR3 covers 15 residues. This CDR3 is CASSVGNRGNDEAFF. In DNA form, the CDR3 reads TGTGCCAGCAGCGTCGGAAACAGGGGTAACGATGAAGCTTTCTTT.

This clonotype occurred many times. The rearrangement uses TRBV27 and TRBJ2-7, with D perhaps given as TRBD1 or TRBD2 (5 bases each). V gave up 0 bases and J gave up 2 bases, with 11 bases separating them. From germline, CDR1 is MNHEY and CDR2 SMNVEV (reference sequence). CDR3 length: 15 residues. CDR3 residues: CASSLSGPVPYEQYF. CDR3 nucleotides: TGTGCCAGCAGTTTATCGGGACCGGTCCCCTACGAGCAGTACTTC.

This clonotype was recorded many times. This chain connects TRBV7-9 to TRBJ1-1; D remains unclear. The CDR3 contains 12 residues. Per germline, CDR1 SEHNR and CDR2 FQNEAQ (reference sequence). Trimming removed 9 bases from V and 0 bases from J, with 8 bases in between. CDR3: CASVGLNTEAFF. CDR3 sequence (DNA): TGTGCCAGTGTCGGACTGAACACTGAAGCTTTCTTT. Drawing the rest from reference TRBV7-9 and TRBJ1-1, the complete variable domain is DTGVSQNPRHKITKRGQNVTFRCDPISEHNRLYWYRQTLGQGPEFLTYFQNEAQLEKSRLLSDRFSAERPKGSFSTLEIQRTEQGDSAMYLCASVGLNTEAFFGQGTRLTVV.

With regard to this clonotype: This could be a read error, since a much larger clone is one nucleotide away. The DNA of the CDR3 is TGCAGTGCTAGAGATATTAGGGCAGGGGGCCTTTCAACTAATGAAAAACTGTTTTTT. It codes for CSARDIRAGGLSTNEKLFF. This rearrangement joins TRBV20-1 to TRBJ1-4, with 8 nucleotides matching TRBD1. This CDR3 region has 19 residues. Per the germline V gene, CDR1 is DFQATT and CDR2 is SNEGSKA (reference sequence). With 0 bases clipped from V and 0 bases from J, the junction kept 12 bases outside the gene matches.

In this sample, this clonotype turned up many times. The J gene is TRBJ2-4, the V gene TRBV5-1, with D unresolved. This CDR3 region has 13 residues. Germline assignment: CDR1 SGHRS and CDR2 YFSETQ. With 0 bases removed from V and 8 bases from J, the gap between germline ends came to 9 bases. CDR3 loop: CASSLGYRDIQYF. CDR3 in DNA: TGCGCCAGCAGCTTGGGGTATAGGGACATTCAGTACTTC. The whole variable domain, filled in from reference TRBV5-1 and TRBJ2-4, reads KAGVTQTPRYLIKTRGQQVTLSCSPISGHRSVSWYQQTPGQGLQFLFEYFSETQRNKGNFPGRFSGRQFSNSRSEMNVSTLELGDSALYLCASSLGYRDIQYFGAGTRLSVL.

The chain joins TRBV11-2 to TRBJ2-5, with 8 positions matching TRBD2. The CDR3 is made up of 17 amino acids. Trimming cost V 1 base and J 8 bases; bases outside gene matches: 15. Germline-derived CDR1 and CDR2 are SGHAT and FQNNGV. The CDR3 protein is CASSLGPQAGASLTQYF. The CDR3 DNA reads as TGTGCCAGCAGCTTAGGTCCCCAAGCGGGGGCCTCCCTAACCCAGTACTTC.

This clonotype was recorded many times. V is TRBV28 and J is TRBJ2-7; D is possibly TRBD2 (6 bases). Germline loops: CDR1 MDHEN, CDR2 SYDVKM. Trimming left V 3 bases short and J 1 base short, with 13 bases between. CDR3 length: 15 amino acids. The CDR3 nucleotides read TGTGCCAGCAGTTTCCCTACGGGGGATTCCTACGAGCAGTACTTC. Protein sequence: CASSFPTGDSYEQYF.

This clonotype was found many times. The chain joins TRBV7-2 to TRBJ1-4; D may be TRBD1 (5 bases). Germline V gene data show CDR1 as SGHTA and CDR2 as FQGNSA. Trimming stripped 5 bases from V and 7 bases from J, with 14 bases between. The CDR3 is 14 amino acids. CDR3 amino acids: CASSRDPTGEKLFF. As DNA, the CDR3 is TGTGCCAGCAGCCGGGACCCTACCGGTGAAAAACTGTTTTTT.

This clonotype was seen ten or more times. The genes are TRBV6-2 or TRBV6-3 and TRBJ2-1, with 8 positions matching TRBD1. The CDR3 totals 16 residues. Germline V lookup: CDR1 MNHEY, CDR2 SVGEGT. Unmatched junction bases numbered 10, after V lost 5 bases and J lost 4 bases. This CDR3 reads CASSILDRAPYNEQFF. CDR3 nucleotides: TGTGCCAGCAGTATCCTGGACAGGGCCCCTTACAATGAGCAGTTCTTC.

This clonotype was picked up a small number of times. CDR3 amino acids: CASSYESRHANTGELFF. The DNA for the CDR3 is TGTGCCAGCAGTTACGAGTCTCGACACGCGAACACCGGGGAGCTGTTTTTT. J is TRBJ2-2 and V is TRBV6-5, with D uncertain. Trimming pared 2 bases from V and 0 bases from J, leaving 13 bases between. The CDR3 runs 17 residues. Germline values: CDR1 MNHEY, CDR2 SVGAGI.

This clonotype has just a few counts. The chain combines TRBV4-3 with TRBJ2-3; perhaps TRBD2 as D (7 bases). Trimming pared 4 bases from V and 1 base from J, leaving 9 bases between. Germline V gene sequence: CDR1 LGHNA, CDR2 YSLEER. This CDR3 region has 14 residues. CDR3 in amino acids: CASSPGGRTDTQYF. The CDR3, as DNA: TGCGCCAGCAGCCCGGGGGGCCGCACAGATACGCAGTATTTT.

This clonotype appeared many times. The chain recombines TRBV29-1 with TRBJ2-2; tentative D call: TRBD1 (5 bases). Germline CDR1 SQVTM, CDR2 ANQGSEA. The CDR3 is 13 residues long. Trimming removed 7 bases from V and 7 bases from J, with 16 bases in between. The CDR3 reads CSATLGVLGELFF. In nucleotides, the CDR3 is TGCAGCGCGACATTAGGGGTCCTCGGGGAGCTGTTTTTT.

In this sample, this clonotype turned up many times. V is TRBV12-3 or TRBV12-4 and J is TRBJ2-3; no definite D call. The V and J ends lost 6 bases and 1 base respectively, with 8 bases between them. The CDR3 extends over 13 amino acids. The CDR3 bases are TGTGCCAGCAGCTGGCCGGGCACAGATACGCAGTATTTT. Its translation: CASSWPGTDTQYF.

This clonotype appeared many times. The V gene is TRBV11-2, the J gene TRBJ2-1; D ambiguous. Deletions cut 4 bases from V and 0 bases from J, with 19 bases between. CDR3 length: 18 residues. Germline loops: CDR1 SGHAT, CDR2 FQNNGV. This chain's CDR3 is CASSSKDAGFISYNEQFF. Written as DNA, the CDR3 is TGTGCCAGCAGCTCGAAGGATGCAGGATTTATCTCCTACAATGAGCAGTTCTTC.

This clonotype was recorded many times. The gene calls are TRBV20-1 and TRBJ2-7, with 11 bases fitting TRBD2. The CDR3 is made up of 13 amino acids. Germline-derived CDR1 and CDR2 are DFQATT and SNEGSKA (reference sequence). J lost 2 bases, V lost 5 bases, and 2 bases had no gene match. The DNA of the CDR3 is TGCAGTGCTGGGGGACTAGCGGCCTACGAGCAGTACTTC. Translating gives CSAGGLAAYEQYF.

With regard to this clonotype: The junction and the germline gene differ at one end; a read error may be behind it. This sequence joins TRBV20-1 and TRBJ2-1, with 12 nucleotides matching TRBD2. The CDR3 sequence is 16 residues long. Germline CDR1 reads DFQATT; CDR2 reads SNEGSKA (reference sequence). CDR3 coding DNA: TGCTGTGCTAGAGATCCCCATGGACTAGCGGGAACTGAGCAGTTCTTC. Its translation: CCARDPHGLAGTEQFF.